The entry that follows covers one T cell receptor beta chain sequence. This clone was picked up a small number of times. The specificity of this receptor is unknown. It has no much larger one-base neighbor in the sample; base qualities were not kept. The entry originates in a study of blood T cell repertoires in COVID-19 (dated by TCRdb to about 2020). Notes on the research overall: Samples from collaborators originated in the United States, Italy and Spain and spanned both the acute and convalescent phases of COVID-19. Deeply sampled blood TCRbeta repertoires from subjects exposed to, actively infected with, or recovered from COVID-19 were included in the dataset. The samples were drawn from the first 160 participants of the ongoing ImmuneRACE study and from 1,254 subjects provided by 6 global collaborators. The repertoires were released in a freely available public database intended as a resource for research on the immune response to SARS-CoV-2. Nearly every sample came with metadata listing a de-identified subject ID, COVID-19 status, age in years and sex. Where available, HLA class I and class II types were obtained from metadata supplied by the sample provider rather than from assay-based typing. The prospective study material was composed of cDNA or gDNA derived from T cells, B-cell-depleted T cells, or PBMCs. Overall results and qualifications from the work: The amount of clinical and demographic metadata varied by source and participant and was provided uncurated.

Participants in the prospective study were aged roughly 18 to 100 years, lived in 24 United States geographic areas, and enrolled through a virtual design. In the prospective study, cohorts were assigned on the basis of participant-reported clinical history obtained from a screening survey and a study questionnaire. Recovered participants in ImmuneRACE Cohort 3 were defined as having two consecutive negative NP/OP PCR tests, clearance from a healthcare professional, or resolution of symptoms. Each participant in the prospective study had whole blood, serum and a nasopharyngeal or oropharyngeal swab collected by mobile phlebotomists. Participants in the prospective study had the option to provide additional blood draws and questionnaires over a roughly two-month period. Before DNA extraction, blood samples from the prospective study were shipped at room temperature or frozen. V loses 2 bases of germline sequence and J loses 7 bases, and the interval between the two ends is 9 bases. From the germline V gene, CDR1 is SGDLS and CDR2 is YYNGEE. Reading from cysteine to phenylalanine, the CDR3 counts 12 amino acids. Just the 36-base CDR3 DNA is kept, in frame starting at base 1.

TCRbeta CDR3 regions were amplified from genomic DNA using the immunoSEQ Assay, a bias-controlled multiplex PCR. Per the original workflow: The number of nucleated cells in each sample was estimated from the amplification of reference gene primers within the assay. To quantify the absolute abundance of each unique TCRbeta CDR3 rearrangement, sequence reads were collapsed and filtered. For each sample, productive Simpson clonality was calculated by taking the square root of Simpson's diversity index across productive rearrangements. TCRdb re-hosts the immuneACCESS table, in-frame sequences only. Its copies lack some clones; in the studies checked, an unresolved V gene accounts for under half of them, and the cause for the rest is not known. V, J and clone size were drawn from that table, and D and trimming were deduced from the DNA. A total of 210,000 or so clones appear in this sample, 70% to 90% of them only once. The leading ten clones occupy under 14% of the sample.

The sequenced sample was PBMCs or T cells enriched from blood (not recorded which). The sequence joins TRBV9 to TRBJ1-1, with a tentative D gene TRBD1 over 5 matching bases. This clonotype originated in a young man who had recovered from COVID-19. The sequenced DNA is TGTGCCAGCAGCGTTGGCGGGGGTGAAGCTTTCTTT. This is translated as CASSVGGGEAFF.